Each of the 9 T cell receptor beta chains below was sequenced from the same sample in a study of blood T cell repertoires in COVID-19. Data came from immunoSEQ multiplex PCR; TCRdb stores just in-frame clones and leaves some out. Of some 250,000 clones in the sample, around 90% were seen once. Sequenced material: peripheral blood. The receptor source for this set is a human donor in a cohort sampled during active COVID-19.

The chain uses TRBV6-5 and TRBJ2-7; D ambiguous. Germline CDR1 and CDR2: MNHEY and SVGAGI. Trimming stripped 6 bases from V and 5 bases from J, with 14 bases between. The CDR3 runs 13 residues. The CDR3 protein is CASSFRTSHEQYF. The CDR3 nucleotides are TGTGCCAGCAGCTTCCGCACTTCCCACGAGCAGTACTTC.

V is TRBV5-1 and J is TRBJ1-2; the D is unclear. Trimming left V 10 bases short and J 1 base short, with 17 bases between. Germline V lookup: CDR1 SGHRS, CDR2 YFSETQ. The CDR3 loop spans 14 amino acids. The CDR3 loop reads CARLPVAVNYGYTF. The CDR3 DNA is TGCGCCCGACTTCCTGTGGCGGTTAACTATGGCTACACCTTC.

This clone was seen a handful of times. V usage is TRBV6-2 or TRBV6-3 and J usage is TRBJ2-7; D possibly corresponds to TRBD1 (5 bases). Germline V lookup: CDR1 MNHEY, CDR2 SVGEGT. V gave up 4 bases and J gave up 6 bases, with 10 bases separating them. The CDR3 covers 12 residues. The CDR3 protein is CASSLAGPEQYF. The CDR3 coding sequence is TGTGCCAGCAGTTTGGCAGGGCCCGAGCAGTACTTC.

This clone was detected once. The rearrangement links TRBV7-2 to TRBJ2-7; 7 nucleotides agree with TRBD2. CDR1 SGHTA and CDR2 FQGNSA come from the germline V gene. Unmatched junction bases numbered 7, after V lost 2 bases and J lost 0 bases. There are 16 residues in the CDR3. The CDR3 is CASSLTGRRPSYEQYF. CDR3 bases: TGTGCCAGCAGCTTAACCGGGAGGAGGCCCTCCTACGAGCAGTACTTC.

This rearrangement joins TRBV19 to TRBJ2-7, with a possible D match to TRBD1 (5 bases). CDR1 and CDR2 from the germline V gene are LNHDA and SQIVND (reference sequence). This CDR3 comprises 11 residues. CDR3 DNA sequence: TGTGTCAACCCTTCAGGGTACGAGCAGTACTTC. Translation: CVNPSGYEQYF.

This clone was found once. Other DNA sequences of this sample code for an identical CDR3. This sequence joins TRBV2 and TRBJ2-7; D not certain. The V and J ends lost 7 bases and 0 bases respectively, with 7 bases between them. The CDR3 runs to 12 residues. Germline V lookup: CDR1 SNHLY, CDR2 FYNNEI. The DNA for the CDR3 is TGTGCCAGCACACAATCCTCCTACGAGCAGTACTTC. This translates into CASTQSSYEQYF.

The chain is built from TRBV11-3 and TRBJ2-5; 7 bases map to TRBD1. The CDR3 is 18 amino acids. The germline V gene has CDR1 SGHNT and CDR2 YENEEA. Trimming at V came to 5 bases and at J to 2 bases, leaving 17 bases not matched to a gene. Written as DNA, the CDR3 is TGTGCCAGCAGCCCCCATTCGACAGGGCGAGGAGCGCAAGAGACCCAGTACTTC. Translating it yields CASSPHSTGRGAQETQYF.

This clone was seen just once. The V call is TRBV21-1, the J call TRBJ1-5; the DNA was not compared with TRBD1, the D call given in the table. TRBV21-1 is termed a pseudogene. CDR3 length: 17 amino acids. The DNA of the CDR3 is TGTGCCAGCAGCGAAGGTCTGAGACAAATTAGCAATCAGCCCCAGCATTTT. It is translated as CASSEGLRQISNQPQHF.

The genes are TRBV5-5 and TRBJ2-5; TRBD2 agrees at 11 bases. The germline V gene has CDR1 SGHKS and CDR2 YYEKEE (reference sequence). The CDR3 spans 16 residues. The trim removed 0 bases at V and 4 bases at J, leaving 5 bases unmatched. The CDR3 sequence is CASSLGSGRAGETQYF. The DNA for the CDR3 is TGTGCCAGCAGCTTGGGTAGCGGGAGGGCCGGAGAGACCCAGTACTTC.